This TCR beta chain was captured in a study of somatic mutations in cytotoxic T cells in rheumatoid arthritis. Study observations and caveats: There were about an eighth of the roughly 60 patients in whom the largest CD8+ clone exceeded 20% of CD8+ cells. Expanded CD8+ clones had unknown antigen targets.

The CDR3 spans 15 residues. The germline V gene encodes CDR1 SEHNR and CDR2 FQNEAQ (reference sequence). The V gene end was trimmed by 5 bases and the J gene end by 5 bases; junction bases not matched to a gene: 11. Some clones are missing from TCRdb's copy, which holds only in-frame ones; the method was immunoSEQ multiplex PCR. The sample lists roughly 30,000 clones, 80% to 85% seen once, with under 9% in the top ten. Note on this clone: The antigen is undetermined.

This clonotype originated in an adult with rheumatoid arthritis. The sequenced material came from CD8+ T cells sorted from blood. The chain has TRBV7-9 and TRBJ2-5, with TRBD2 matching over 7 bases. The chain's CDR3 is CASSPRDYPGETQYF. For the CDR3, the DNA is TGTGCCAGCAGCCCAAGGGACTACCCAGGGGAGACCCAGTACTTC.